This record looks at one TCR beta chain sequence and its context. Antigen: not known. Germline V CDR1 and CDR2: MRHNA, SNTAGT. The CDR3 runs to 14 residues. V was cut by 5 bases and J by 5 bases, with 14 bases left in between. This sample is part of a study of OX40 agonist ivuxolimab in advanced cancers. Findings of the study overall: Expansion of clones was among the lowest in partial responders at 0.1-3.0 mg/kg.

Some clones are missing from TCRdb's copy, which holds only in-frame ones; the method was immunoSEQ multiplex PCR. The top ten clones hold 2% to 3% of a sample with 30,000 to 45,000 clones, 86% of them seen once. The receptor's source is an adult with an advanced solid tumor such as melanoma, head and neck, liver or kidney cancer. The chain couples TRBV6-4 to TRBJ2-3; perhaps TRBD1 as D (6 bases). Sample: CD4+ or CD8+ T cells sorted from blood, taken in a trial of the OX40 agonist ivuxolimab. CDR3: CASSPVGTIDTQYF. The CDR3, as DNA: TGTGCCAGCAGTCCCGTTGGGACAATAGATACGCAGTATTTT.